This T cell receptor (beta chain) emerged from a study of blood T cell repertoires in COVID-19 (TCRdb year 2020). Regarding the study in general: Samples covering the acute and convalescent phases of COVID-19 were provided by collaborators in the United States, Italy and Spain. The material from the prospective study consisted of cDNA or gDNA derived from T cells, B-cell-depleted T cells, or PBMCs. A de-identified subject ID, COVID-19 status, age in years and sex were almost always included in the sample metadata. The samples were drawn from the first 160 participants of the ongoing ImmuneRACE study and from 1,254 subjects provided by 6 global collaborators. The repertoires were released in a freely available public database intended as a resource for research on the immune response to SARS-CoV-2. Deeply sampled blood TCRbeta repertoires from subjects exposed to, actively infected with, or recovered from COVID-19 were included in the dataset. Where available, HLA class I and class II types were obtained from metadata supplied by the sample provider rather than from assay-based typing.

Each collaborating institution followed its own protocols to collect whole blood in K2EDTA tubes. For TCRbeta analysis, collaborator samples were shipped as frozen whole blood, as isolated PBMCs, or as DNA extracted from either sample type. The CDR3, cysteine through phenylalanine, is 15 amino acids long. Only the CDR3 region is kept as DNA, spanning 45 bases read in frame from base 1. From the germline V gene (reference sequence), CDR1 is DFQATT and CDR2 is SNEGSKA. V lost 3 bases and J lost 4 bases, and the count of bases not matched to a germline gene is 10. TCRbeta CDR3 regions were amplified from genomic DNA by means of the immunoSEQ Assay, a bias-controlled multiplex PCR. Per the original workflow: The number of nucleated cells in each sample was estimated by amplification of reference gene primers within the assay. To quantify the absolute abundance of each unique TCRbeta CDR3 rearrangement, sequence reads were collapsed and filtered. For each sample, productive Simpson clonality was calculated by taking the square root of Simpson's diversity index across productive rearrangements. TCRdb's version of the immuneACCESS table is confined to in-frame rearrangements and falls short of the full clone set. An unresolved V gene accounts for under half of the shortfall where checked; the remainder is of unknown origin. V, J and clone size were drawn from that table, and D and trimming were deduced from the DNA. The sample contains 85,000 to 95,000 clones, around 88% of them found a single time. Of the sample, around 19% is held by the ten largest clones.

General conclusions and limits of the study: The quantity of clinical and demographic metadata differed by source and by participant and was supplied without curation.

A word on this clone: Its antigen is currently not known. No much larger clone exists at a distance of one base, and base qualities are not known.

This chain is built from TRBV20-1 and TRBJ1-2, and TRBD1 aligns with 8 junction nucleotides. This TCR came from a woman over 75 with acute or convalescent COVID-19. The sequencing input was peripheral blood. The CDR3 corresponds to CSASPPDRVRYGYTF. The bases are TGCAGTGCTAGTCCCCCGGACAGGGTTCGCTATGGCTACACCTTC.